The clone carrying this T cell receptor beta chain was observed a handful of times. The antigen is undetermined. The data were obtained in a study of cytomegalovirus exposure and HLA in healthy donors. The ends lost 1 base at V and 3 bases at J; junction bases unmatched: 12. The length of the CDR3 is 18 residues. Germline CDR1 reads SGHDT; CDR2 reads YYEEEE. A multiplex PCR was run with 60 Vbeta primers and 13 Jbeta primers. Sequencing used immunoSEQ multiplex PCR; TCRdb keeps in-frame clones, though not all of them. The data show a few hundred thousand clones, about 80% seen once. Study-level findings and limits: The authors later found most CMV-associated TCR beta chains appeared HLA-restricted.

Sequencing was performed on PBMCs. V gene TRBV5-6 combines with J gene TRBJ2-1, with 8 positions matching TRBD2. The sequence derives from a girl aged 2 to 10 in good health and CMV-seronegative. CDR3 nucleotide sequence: TGTGCCAGCAGCTTGATAGTCTATGGGCGGGGGGACTACAATGAGCAGTTCTTC. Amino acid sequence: CASSLIVYGRGDYNEQFF.